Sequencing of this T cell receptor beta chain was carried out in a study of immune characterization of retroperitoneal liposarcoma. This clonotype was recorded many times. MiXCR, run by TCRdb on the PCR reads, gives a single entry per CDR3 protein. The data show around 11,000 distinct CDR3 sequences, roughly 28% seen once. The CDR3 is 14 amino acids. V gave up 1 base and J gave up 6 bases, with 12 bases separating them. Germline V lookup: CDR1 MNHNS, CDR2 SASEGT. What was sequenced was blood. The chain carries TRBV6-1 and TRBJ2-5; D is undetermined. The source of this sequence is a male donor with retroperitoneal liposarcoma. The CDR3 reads CASSEGPPPKTQYF. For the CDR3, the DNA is TGTGCCAGCAGTGAAGGGCCCCCCCCCAAGACCCAGTACTTC.